These T cell receptor beta chains were read from a single sample in a study of T cells after posttransplantation cyclophosphamide. This table comes from immunoSEQ multiplex PCR, and its TCRdb copy is limited to in-frame clones, with some not included. The sample includes roughly 14,000 clones, approximately 88% of them seen just once. Source: PBMCs, taken approximately 370 days after allogeneic stem cell transplant with calcineurin inhibitor and methotrexate. The receptors here all came from a male patient in his late teens or twenties who received an allogeneic stem cell transplant from a related donor, was CMV-positive, and had no GVHD. Some of the T cells might come from the graft donor. CDR3s include the opening cysteine and the closing phenylalanine or tryptophan. The D gene is left open where the match is weak. A row's size may be missing; if present it is once, few, many or a size class.

clone size: -
D gene: -
V gene: TRBV19
J gene: TRBJ1-5
CDR3 protein: CASSIDRGGTGNQPQHF
CDR3 DNA: TGTGCCAGTAGTATAGATCGTGGGGGGACGGGCAATCAGCCCCAGCATTTT

clone size: -
D gene: -
V gene: TRBV28
J gene: TRBJ1-1
CDR3 protein: CASSFGGNTEAFF
CDR3 DNA: TGTGCCAGCAGTTTCGGGGGGAACACTGAAGCTTTCTTT

clone size: -
D gene: TRBD1
V gene: TRBV7-2
J gene: TRBJ2-5
CDR3 protein: CASSSTPDRGKETQYF
CDR3 DNA: TGTGCCAGCAGCTCGACTCCGGACAGGGGGAAAGAGACCCAGTACTTC

clone size: -
D gene: -
V gene: TRBV11-2
J gene: TRBJ2-1
CDR3 protein: CASSARGLGFSYNEQFF
CDR3 DNA: TGTGCCAGCAGCGCCCGGGGACTGGGATTCTCCTACAATGAGCAGTTCTTC

clone size: -
D gene: -
V gene: TRBV6-5
J gene: TRBJ1-4
CDR3 protein: CASSYGQGDEKLFF
CDR3 DNA: TGTGCCAGCAGTTACGGTCAGGGCGATGAAAAACTGTTTTTT

clone size: once
D gene: -
V gene: TRBV29-1
J gene: TRBJ1-1
CDR3 protein: CSVESPGLKAFF
CDR3 DNA: TGCAGCGTTGAATCACCAGGGTTGAAGGCTTTCTTT

clone size: -
D gene: -
V gene: TRBV6-1
J gene: TRBJ1-1
CDR3 protein: CASSEALGEVPEAFF
CDR3 DNA: TGTGCCAGCAGTGAAGCGCTAGGGGAAGTACCTGAAGCTTTCTTT

clone size: -
D gene: -
V gene: TRBV30
J gene: TRBJ1-1
CDR3 protein: CAWSLTGNTEAFF
CDR3 DNA: TGTGCCTGGAGTCTTACAGGGAACACTGAAGCTTTCTTT

clone size: few
D gene: -
V gene: TRBV6-4
J gene: TRBJ1-3
CDR3 protein: CASNLGLFSGNTIYF
CDR3 DNA: TGTGCCAGCAACCTGGGACTCTTCTCTGGAAACACCATATATTTT

clone size: -
D gene: TRBD2
V gene: TRBV5-4
J gene: TRBJ2-7
CDR3 protein: CASSARGLAGAVEQYF
CDR3 DNA: TGTGCCAGCAGCGCCCGGGGACTAGCGGGAGCAGTCGAGCAGTACTTC

clone size: -
D gene: -
V gene: TRBV18
J gene: TRBJ2-3
CDR3 protein: CASSPSGTIGYTDTQYF
CDR3 DNA: TGTGCCAGCTCACCATCCGGGACAATCGGTTACACAGATACGCAGTATTTT

clone size: -
D gene: -
V gene: TRBV29-1
J gene: TRBJ2-7
CDR3 protein: CSVARGPYEQYF
CDR3 DNA: TGCAGCGTCGCTAGGGGTCCCTACGAGCAGTACTTC

clone size: -
D gene: -
V gene: TRBV5-8
J gene: TRBJ1-2
CDR3 protein: CASSPREEDLYGYTF
CDR3 DNA: TGTGCCAGCAGCCCACGGGAGGAGGACCTCTATGGCTACACCTTC

clone size: once
D gene: TRBD1
V gene: TRBV5-6
J gene: TRBJ2-4
CDR3 protein: CASSRGQTKNIQYF
CDR3 DNA: TGTGCCAGCAGCCGGGGACAGACAAAAAACATTCAGTACTTC

clone size: -
D gene: -
V gene: TRBV9
J gene: TRBJ2-7
CDR3 protein: CASSVEGYSYEQYF
CDR3 DNA: TGTGCCAGCAGCGTAGAGGGGTACTCCTACGAGCAGTACTTC

clone size: -
D gene: -
V gene: TRBV29-1
J gene: TRBJ2-4
CDR3 protein: CSVREQGLNIQYF
CDR3 DNA: TGCAGCGTTCGGGAACAGGGCTTGAACATTCAGTACTTC

clone size: -
D gene: TRBD2
V gene: TRBV5-1
J gene: TRBJ2-5
CDR3 protein: CASSLAVASGQETQYF
CDR3 DNA: TGCGCCAGCAGCTTGGCCGTGGCTAGCGGTCAAGAGACCCAGTACTTC

clone size: -
D gene: -
V gene: TRBV20-1
J gene: TRBJ1-1
CDR3 protein: CSARTPNEAFF
CDR3 DNA: TGCAGTGCCCGGACTCCTAATGAAGCTTTCTTT

clone size: -
D gene: -
V gene: TRBV9
J gene: TRBJ2-1
CDR3 protein: CASSVVTMGEQFF
CDR3 DNA: TGTGCCAGCAGCGTAGTTACTATGGGTGAGCAGTTCTTC

clone size: few
D gene: -
V gene: TRBV13
J gene: TRBJ2-1
CDR3 protein: CASSFYGEQFF
CDR3 DNA: TGTGCCAGCAGCTTTTACGGTGAGCAGTTCTTC

clone size: -
D gene: TRBD1
V gene: TRBV7-9
J gene: TRBJ1-1
CDR3 protein: CASTKRGTGRAFF
CDR3 DNA: TGTGCCAGCACCAAAAGAGGGACAGGGAGGGCTTTCTTT

clone size: -
D gene: -
V gene: TRBV6-4
J gene: TRBJ1-2
CDR3 protein: CASMSRVYGYTF
CDR3 DNA: TGTGCCAGCATGTCCAGGGTCTATGGCTACACCTTC

clone size: -
D gene: -
V gene: TRBV10-3
J gene: TRBJ1-1
CDR3 protein: CAPTDPGEKSGTEAFF
CDR3 DNA: TGTGCCCCTACAGACCCCGGGGAAAAAAGTGGTACTGAAGCTTTCTTT

clone size: -
D gene: TRBD1
V gene: TRBV4-3
J gene: TRBJ1-1
CDR3 protein: CASSHGPGTGATEAFF
CDR3 DNA: TGCGCCAGCAGCCATGGACCGGGGACAGGGGCCACTGAAGCTTTCTTT

clone size: few
D gene: -
V gene: TRBV4-1
J gene: TRBJ1-3
CDR3 protein: CASSPQAVWGSGNTIYF
CDR3 DNA: TGCGCCAGCAGCCCACAGGCTGTATGGGGCTCTGGAAACACCATATATTTT

clone size: -
D gene: TRBD1
V gene: TRBV28
J gene: TRBJ1-5
CDR3 protein: CASSSSGGSQPQHF
CDR3 DNA: TGTGCCAGCAGTTCCTCAGGGGGCAGTCAGCCCCAGCATTTT

clone size: -
D gene: TRBD1
V gene: TRBV6-1
J gene: TRBJ2-5
CDR3 protein: CASSEATGGVQETQYF
CDR3 DNA: TGTGCCAGCAGTGAAGCGACAGGGGGGGTGCAAGAGACCCAGTACTTC

clone size: -
D gene: -
V gene: TRBV6-5
J gene: TRBJ2-1
CDR3 protein: CASWLQGGREQFF
CDR3 DNA: TGTGCCAGCTGGTTGCAGGGTGGACGTGAGCAGTTCTTC

clone size: -
D gene: -
V gene: TRBV7-9
J gene: TRBJ2-3
CDR3 protein: CASSLDPGLSGTQYF
CDR3 DNA: TGTGCCAGCAGCTTAGACCCAGGGCTTTCAGGCACGCAGTATTTT

clone size: -
D gene: -
V gene: TRBV14
J gene: TRBJ2-5
CDR3 protein: CASSQISGIPETQYF
CDR3 DNA: TGTGCCAGCAGCCAGATTAGCGGTATACCAGAGACCCAGTACTTC

clone size: -
D gene: TRBD1
V gene: TRBV7-9
J gene: TRBJ2-6
CDR3 protein: CASSLTQGAGANVLTF
CDR3 DNA: TGTGCCAGCAGCTTAACACAGGGGGCTGGGGCCAACGTCCTGACTTTC

clone size: -
D gene: -
V gene: TRBV11-3
J gene: TRBJ2-7
CDR3 protein: CASSLVAGEQYF
CDR3 DNA: TGTGCCAGCAGCTTAGTGGCGGGTGAGCAGTACTTC

clone size: -
D gene: -
V gene: TRBV5-6
J gene: TRBJ1-1
CDR3 protein: CASSPGDYYTEAFF
CDR3 DNA: TGTGCCAGCAGCCCCGGGGACTATTACACTGAAGCTTTCTTT

clone size: -
D gene: TRBD1
V gene: TRBV19
J gene: TRBJ1-5
CDR3 protein: CASSVHGTGINQPQHF
CDR3 DNA: TGTGCCAGTAGTGTCCACGGGACAGGGATTAATCAGCCCCAGCATTTT

clone size: -
D gene: TRBD2
V gene: TRBV28
J gene: TRBJ2-7
CDR3 protein: CASSFSGGRYEQYF
CDR3 DNA: TGTGCCAGCAGTTTTAGCGGGGGGCGATACGAGCAGTACTTC

clone size: once
D gene: -
V gene: TRBV7-6
J gene: TRBJ2-7
CDR3 protein: CASSSPTGSYEQYF
CDR3 DNA: TGTGCCAGCAGCTCTCCGACGGGGTCCTACGAGCAGTACTTC

clone size: -
D gene: TRBD2
V gene: TRBV7-2
J gene: TRBJ2-1
CDR3 protein: CASSLTGLATIGEQFF
CDR3 DNA: TGTGCCAGCAGTTTAACGGGACTAGCGACGATCGGTGAGCAGTTCTTC

clone size: once
D gene: TRBD2
V gene: TRBV9
J gene: TRBJ2-3
CDR3 protein: CASSRGTSGSADTQYF
CDR3 DNA: TGTGCCAGCAGCCGTGGAACTAGCGGGAGTGCGGATACGCAGTATTTT

clone size: -
D gene: -
V gene: TRBV29-1
J gene: TRBJ2-7
CDR3 protein: CSVEGRQGSGNYGQYF
CDR3 DNA: TGCAGCGTTGAAGGGCGACAGGGTAGCGGGAACTACGGGCAGTACTTC

clone size: -
D gene: -
V gene: TRBV19
J gene: TRBJ1-2
CDR3 protein: CASKTPGDRPNYGYTF
CDR3 DNA: TGTGCCAGTAAAACCCCGGGCGACAGACCTAACTATGGCTACACCTTC

clone size: -
D gene: -
V gene: TRBV7-9
J gene: TRBJ2-5
CDR3 protein: CASSLKAGEETQYF
CDR3 DNA: TGTGCCAGCAGCTTAAAGGCAGGGGAAGAGACCCAGTACTTC

clone size: once
D gene: TRBD2
V gene: TRBV19
J gene: TRBJ2-7
CDR3 protein: CASSRTSGGYEQYF
CDR3 DNA: TGTGCTAGCTCTAGGACGTCGGGGGGATACGAGCAGTACTTC

clone size: -
D gene: TRBD1
V gene: TRBV15
J gene: TRBJ2-6
CDR3 protein: CATSSGQGAPGANVLTF
CDR3 DNA: TGTGCCACCAGCAGCGGACAGGGGGCCCCTGGGGCCAACGTCCTGACTTTC

clone size: -
D gene: TRBD1
V gene: TRBV7-9
J gene: TRBJ1-2
CDR3 protein: CASSLSSGGENGYTF
CDR3 DNA: TGTGCCAGCAGCTTGTCGTCAGGGGGCGAAAATGGCTACACCTTC

clone size: -
D gene: TRBD1
V gene: TRBV25-1
J gene: TRBJ1-4
CDR3 protein: CASSAVRDRNEKLFF
CDR3 DNA: TGCGCCAGCAGTGCCGTCCGGGACAGGAATGAAAAACTGTTTTTT

clone size: -
D gene: -
V gene: TRBV5-1
J gene: TRBJ1-4
CDR3 protein: CASRQGASNEKLFF
CDR3 DNA: TGCGCCAGCAGACAGGGAGCATCTAATGAAAAACTGTTTTTT

clone size: -
D gene: -
V gene: TRBV30
J gene: TRBJ1-1
CDR3 protein: CAWTPLSGAFF
CDR3 DNA: TGTGCCTGGACACCCTTGAGCGGAGCTTTCTTT

clone size: -
D gene: -
V gene: TRBV30
J gene: TRBJ1-1
CDR3 protein: CAWSVLSGLWDF
CDR3 DNA: TGTGCCTGGAGTGTTTTAAGCGGATTGTGGGACTTT

clone size: once
D gene: -
V gene: TRBV15
J gene: TRBJ1-2
CDR3 protein: CATSRDRAGHYTF
CDR3 DNA: TGTGCCACCAGCAGAGATCGAGCAGGCCACTACACCTTC

clone size: -
D gene: -
V gene: TRBV5-1
J gene: TRBJ1-4
CDR3 protein: CASRGGAEFNEKLFF
CDR3 DNA: TGCGCCAGCAGGGGGGGGGCAGAATTTAATGAAAAACTGTTTTTT

clone size: -
D gene: TRBD1
V gene: TRBV5-4
J gene: TRBJ2-2
CDR3 protein: CASRTQGLAGELFF
CDR3 DNA: TGTGCCAGCAGAACACAGGGGTTGGCCGGGGAGCTGTTTTTT

clone size: -
D gene: TRBD1
V gene: TRBV2
J gene: TRBJ1-4
CDR3 protein: CASSGSPGTVGEKLFF
CDR3 DNA: TGTGCCAGCAGTGGAAGTCCCGGGACAGTTGGAGAAAAACTGTTTTTT

clone size: -
D gene: TRBD2
V gene: TRBV4-1
J gene: TRBJ2-2
CDR3 protein: CASSQVGSGRNTGELFF
CDR3 DNA: TGCGCCAGCAGCCAAGTAGGAAGCGGGAGGAACACCGGGGAGCTGTTTTTT

clone size: -
D gene: -
V gene: TRBV5-4
J gene: TRBJ2-1
CDR3 protein: CASSLGSSSYNEQFF
CDR3 DNA: TGTGCCAGCAGCTTGGGGAGCAGCTCCTACAATGAGCAGTTCTTC